This T cell receptor (beta chain) is from a study of blood T cell repertoires in COVID-19. For this clone: Other nucleotide sequences from this sample produce the same CDR3.

The CDR3 runs 12 residues. Germline assignment: CDR1 MNHEY and CDR2 SVGAGI. Trimming left V 5 bases short and J 8 bases short, with 12 bases between. Original processing methods: Scientists estimated how many nucleated cells there were by amplifying reference gene primers. The data were produced by immunoSEQ multiplex PCR, yet TCRdb's version contains in-frame clones alone and is incomplete. Clone size and the V and J calls come from that table; the DNA yielded D and trimming. The sample yields 350,000 to 450,000 clones, about 89% seen once. This clonotype was obtained from a woman in her thirties or forties with COVID-19, enrolled during active disease. Sequencing was done on a sample of peripheral blood. The chain uses TRBV6-5 and TRBJ1-2; perhaps TRBD1 as D (6 bases). The CDR3 reads CASSTQGGGYTF. CDR3 coding DNA: TGTGCCAGCAGTACACAGGGTGGGGGCTACACCTTC.